Presented here are 25 T cell receptor beta chains from one specimen sequenced in a study of beta chain features in type 1 diabetes. No antigen has been identified for these receptors. Expressed TCRB transcripts were sequenced because the entire RNA isolate underwent reverse transcription. The assay was immunoSEQ multiplex PCR, and TCRdb's table has in-frame clones only and misses some. The top ten hold more than 0.015% of the sample, which has around 300,000 clones, about 15% seen once. Study-wide results and limits: TCRB CDR3s were moderately but significantly shorter in Type 1 diabetes patients in all four CD4+ subsets.

Sequencing was performed on naive CD4+ T cells from blood. Receptor source: a man aged 18 to 29 with type 1 diabetes.

This clone was observed a handful of times. This chain uses TRBV19 with TRBJ1-5; 7 bases match TRBD1. Trimming took 3 bases from V and 3 from J; bases not matched to a gene: 5. CDR3 length: 15 amino acids. Germline-derived CDR1 and CDR2 are LNHDA and SQIVND (reference sequence). In DNA, the CDR3 is TGTGCCAGTAGTATTTCGGACAGGTACAATCAGCCCCAGCATTTT. Translated: CASSISDRYNQPQHF. Full variable domain (remainder filled in from reference TRBV19 and TRBJ1-5): DGGITQSPKYLFRKEGQNVTLSCEQNLNHDAMYWYRQDPGQGLRLIYYSQIVNDFQKGDIAEGYSVSREKKESFPLTVTSAQKNPTAFYLCASSISDRYNQPQHFGDGTRLSIL.

There are a few counts of this clone. V is TRBV14 and J is TRBJ2-1; 15 bases are a match to TRBD2. The length of the CDR3 is 20 residues. CDR1 SGHDN and CDR2 FVKESK come from the germline V gene. With V trimmed by 4 bases and J by 4 bases, 14 bases remained unmatched. The CDR3 DNA follows: TGTGCCAGCAGCCCCTCGCTGGGACTAGCGGGAGGTATGAGGTACAATGAGCAGTTCTTC. Its protein is CASSPSLGLAGGMRYNEQFF.

V gene TRBV14 combines with J gene TRBJ2-1; D not resolved. Germline CDR1 SGHDN, CDR2 FVKESK. The CDR3 has 12 residues. Trimming took off 0 bases at V and 8 bases at J, with 5 bases between the two ends. The CDR3 DNA is TGTGCCAGCAGCCAAGATCAATATGAGCAGTTCTTC. Translated: CASSQDQYEQFF.

V gene TRBV11-2 combines with J gene TRBJ2-5; 7 bases agree with TRBD2. The CDR3 has 18 residues. V lost 5 bases to trimming and J lost 0 bases; unmatched junction nucleotides: 15. Per the germline V gene, CDR1 is SGHAT and CDR2 is FQNNGV. The CDR3, as DNA: TGTGCCAGCAGCCCGCCCGGGACTATACCAAAGTACCAAGAGACCCAGTACTTC. It is translated as CASSPPGTIPKYQETQYF.

This clone was detected a few times. The chain links TRBV5-1 to TRBJ2-5, with 9 bases matching TRBD1. Germline CDR1 and CDR2: SGHRS and YFSETQ. V trimming: 4 bases; J trimming: 4 bases; junction bases outside the gene matches: 5. This CDR3 region has 14 residues. The CDR3 region has the DNA TGCGCCAGCAGCCCAGGACAGGGGATAGAGACCCAGTACTTC. It is translated as CASSPGQGIETQYF.

The chain employs TRBV5-1 and TRBJ1-1; 8 bases fit TRBD1. Germline CDR1 is SGHRS and CDR2 is YFSETQ. The CDR3 is made up of 12 amino acids. The J segment lost 8 bases and the V segment lost 3 bases, leaving 3 bases of the junction unmatched. The CDR3 DNA reads as TGCGCCAGCAGCTCCCGGACAGGGGAAGCTTTCTTT. Translated, it gives CASSSRTGEAFF.

V and J are TRBV30 and TRBJ2-2; D is perhaps TRBD1 (6 bases). The germline gives CDR1 GTSNPN, CDR2 SVGIG (reference sequence). This CDR3 comprises 13 residues. The V end was cut by 3 bases, the J end by 6 bases, with 11 bases between. CDR3 region: CAWRLGGPGELFF. The CDR3, as DNA: TGTGCCTGGAGACTAGGGGGTCCCGGGGAGCTGTTTTTT.

This clone was found a few times. The chain links TRBV28 to TRBJ2-5, with a weak D call TRBD2 (5 bases). V lost 6 bases, J lost 3 bases, and 5 bases lay in between. Germline CDR1 reads MDHEN; CDR2 reads SYDVKM. This CDR3 contains 11 residues. CDR3 nucleotide sequence: TGTGCCAGCAGACTAGAAGAGACCCAGTACTTC. This codes for CASRLEETQYF.

The chain combines TRBV28 with TRBJ2-2, with D perhaps TRBD1 (5 bases). CDR3 length equals 15 residues. CDR1 and CDR2 (germline): MDHEN, SYDVKM. V was cut by 5 bases and J by 0 bases, with 10 bases left in between. The CDR3 region is CASSPGYANTGELFF. The CDR3 DNA follows: TGTGCCAGCAGTCCAGGGTACGCGAACACCGGGGAGCTGTTTTTT.

On this clone itself: The same CDR3 is also encoded by other DNA sequences in this sample. The rearrangement uses TRBV7-2 and TRBJ1-5, with a tentative D call TRBD1 (6 bases). Trimming removed 5 bases from V and 0 bases from J, with 8 bases in between. The CDR3 runs to 14 residues. Per the germline V gene, CDR1 is SGHTA and CDR2 is FQGNSA. The CDR3 sequence: CASSLTGSNQPQHF. Written as DNA, the CDR3 is TGTGCCAGCAGCCTGACAGGTAGCAATCAGCCCCAGCATTTT.

The chain is built from TRBV13 and TRBJ1-2; 8 bases are shared with TRBD1. Per the germline V gene, CDR1 is PRHDT and CDR2 is FYEKMQ (reference sequence). CDR3 length equals 16 residues. Trimming removed 4 bases from V and 0 bases from J; junction bases left unmatched: 7. The CDR3 spells CASSSTGTGANYGYTF. DNA for the CDR3: TGTGCCAGCAGCTCCACCGGGACAGGTGCTAACTATGGCTACACCTTC.

As DNA, the CDR3 is TGTGCCATCAGTGAGTCGACTAGCAACCCAGATACGCAGTATTTT. It codes for CAISESTSNPDTQYF. This chain connects TRBV10-3 to TRBJ2-3; 7 bases are shared with TRBD2. This CDR3 is built from 15 residues. Germline loops: CDR1 ENHRY, CDR2 SYGVKD. The junction had 4 bases not matched to a gene; V was cut back by 0 bases and J by 4 bases.

This clone came up a few times. At the DNA level, this CDR3 is encoded by other sequences in the same sample as well. The chain combines TRBV5-1 with TRBJ1-5; D is possibly TRBD1 (6 bases). The CDR3 length is 15 residues. V shed 0 bases and J shed 2 bases, with 9 bases lying between them. Germline loops: CDR1 SGHRS, CDR2 YFSETQ. CDR3 DNA: TGCGCCAGCAGCTTGGCGCCAGGGGGCAATCAGCCCCAGCATTTT. It translates to CASSLAPGGNQPQHF.

The sample holds a few counts of this clone. V and J are TRBV4-2 and TRBJ2-2; D possibly corresponds to TRBD1 (5 bases). Germline V gene data show CDR1 as LGHNA and CDR2 as YNFKEQ. The CDR3 totals 18 residues. V was shortened by 1 base and J by 1 base, with 16 bases between the two germline ends. The CDR3 DNA follows: TGTGCCAGCAGCCAAGCTACCGTGCGGCAGGGGAACACCGGGGAGCTGTTTTTT. Protein: CASSQATVRQGNTGELFF.

This sequence joins TRBV19 and TRBJ1-1, with 9 positions matching TRBD1. The junction had 5 bases not matched to a gene; V was cut back by 8 bases and J by 4 bases. The CDR3 length is 13 residues. The germline gives CDR1 LNHDA, CDR2 SQIVND (reference sequence). This CDR3 reads CASLGQGGTEAFF. DNA for the CDR3: TGTGCCAGTTTGGGACAGGGAGGCACTGAAGCTTTCTTT.

This clone showed up many times. The V gene is TRBV7-9, the J gene TRBJ2-7; unclear D gene. With 4 bases removed from V and 7 bases from J, the gap between germline ends came to 8 bases. CDR3 length: 11 amino acids. Germline V gives CDR1 SEHNR, CDR2 FQNEAQ (reference sequence). DNA for the CDR3: TGTGCCAGCAGCTCGCCTATTGAGCAGTACTTC. It yields the protein CASSSPIEQYF.

The genes are TRBV5-4 and TRBJ2-3; D is perhaps TRBD2 (6 bases). The CDR3 consists of 14 residues. CDR1 is SGHNT, CDR2 YYREEE, per germline (reference sequence). The V end lost 1 base, the J end lost 1 base, and 7 bases lay between the germline ends. The CDR3 here is CASSLIAGTDTQYF. For the CDR3, the DNA is TGTGCCAGCAGCTTGATAGCGGGCACAGATACGCAGTATTTT.

This chain links TRBV21-1 with TRBJ2-7; TRBD1 is taken as the D call from the table, unchecked against the DNA. TRBV21-1 is labeled a pseudogene. This CDR3 contains 16 residues. CDR3 protein: CASSKVEGEAVCEQYF. The DNA for the CDR3 is TGTGCCAGCAGCAAAGTAGAGGGGGAAGCGGTTTGCGAGCAGTACTTC.

This clone was counted between two and nine times. The rearrangement links TRBV2 to TRBJ2-2, with 9 bases identical to TRBD1. The V gene end was trimmed by 4 bases and the J gene end by 6 bases; junction bases not matched to a gene: 3. Per germline, CDR1 SNHLY and CDR2 FYNNEI. There are 14 residues in the CDR3. The CDR3 sequence: CASSGRQGAGELFF. CDR3 DNA: TGTGCCAGCAGTGGGCGACAGGGGGCCGGGGAGCTGTTTTTT.

The chain combines TRBV9 with TRBJ2-1, with D perhaps TRBD1 (6 bases). The CDR3 covers 16 residues. Germline V gene data show CDR1 as SGDLS and CDR2 as YYNGEE. Trimming shortened V by 3 bases and J by 9 bases, and 22 bases separated the two germline ends. The CDR3 DNA is TGTGCCAGCAGCGCCCGAGGGTGGGCCCTCAGGGGTGAGCAGTTCTTC. Translation: CASSARGWALRGEQFF.

This clone was seen more than once but under ten times. V usage is TRBV30 and J usage is TRBJ2-5, with TRBD2 identical over 9 bases. The CDR3 loop spans 15 amino acids. CDR1 GTSNPN and CDR2 SVGIG come from the germline V gene (reference sequence). The V and J ends lost 3 bases and 4 bases, in that order; junction bases with no gene match: 9. CDR3 in amino acids: CAWRGLAGLGETQYF. The CDR3 region has the DNA TGTGCCTGGAGAGGGCTAGCGGGATTGGGAGAGACCCAGTACTTC.

The chain is built from TRBV28 and TRBJ1-6; D ambiguous. Between the trimmed V and J ends, which lost 5 bases and 6 bases, there was a span of 11 bases. There are 14 residues in the CDR3. Germline loops: CDR1 MDHEN, CDR2 SYDVKM. The CDR3 sequence: CASSIYPGNSPLHF. The CDR3 bases are TGTGCCAGCAGTATTTATCCCGGTAATTCACCCCTCCACTTT.

This clone showed up just a few times. The V and J genes are TRBV5-4 and TRBJ2-5; D is unclear. The V and J ends lost 0 bases and 3 bases respectively, with 6 bases between them. The length of the CDR3 is 13 residues. Germline CDR1 and CDR2: SGHNT and YYREEE (reference sequence). The CDR3 loop is CASSLGQKETQYF. DNA of the CDR3: TGTGCCAGCAGCTTGGGGCAGAAAGAGACCCAGTACTTC.

The rearrangement uses TRBV11-2 and TRBJ2-1; 9 nucleotides match TRBD2. CDR3 length equals 15 residues. Germline V gene data show CDR1 as SGHAT and CDR2 as FQNNGV. The trim removed 6 bases at V and 2 bases at J, leaving 5 bases unmatched. The DNA of the CDR3 is TGTGCCAGCAGACGAAGCGGGAGGACCTACAATGAGCAGTTCTTC. Encoded protein: CASRRSGRTYNEQFF.

The chain links TRBV21-1 to TRBJ2-2; whether TRBD2, the table's D call, matches the DNA was not checked. TRBV21-1 counts as a pseudogene. The CDR3 length is 17 residues. The DNA for the CDR3 is TGTGCCAGCAGCAAAGTTTCCGGGACTAGCCTTCCCGGGGAGCTGTTTTTT. Translated: CASSKVSGTSLPGELFF.